The rows below give T cell receptor beta chains drawn from one sample of a study of spatial heterogeneity in lung cancer. TCRdb called the 5' RACE reads again in MiXCR, with one record for every CDR3 protein. Of some 37,000 distinct CDR3 sequences in the sample, roughly 8% are singletons; the top ten hold 28%. The sample consisted of PBMCs, taken at surgery. Receptor source: a male donor with early-stage non-small cell lung cancer. Each CDR3 is given with its conserved first and last residue. A D gene is named only where the DNA matches it firmly. The listing skips clone size in some rows; elsewhere it reads once, few, many or a size class.

j_call v_call d_call clone_size cdr3_aa cdr3_nt
TRBJ1-2 TRBV29-1 TRBD1 few CSGVGTGVNYGYTF TGCAGCGGCGTCGGGACAGGGGTAAACTATGGCTACACCTTC
TRBJ2-1 TRBV7-9 TRBD2 many CASSIRLAGYDEQFF TGTGCCAGCAGCATAAGACTAGCGGGATATGATGAGCAGTTCTTC
TRBJ2-2 TRBV7-2 NA NA CASSPRARLTGELFF TGTGCCAGCAGCCCCCGGGCCCGCCTCACCGGGGAGCTGTTTTTT
TRBJ2-3 TRBV5-1 NA NA CASSLEGPGITDTQYF TGCGCCAGCAGCTTGGAGGGACCCGGGATCACAGATACGCAGTATTTT
TRBJ1-2 TRBV29-1 NA few CSVEKGQGLYGYTF TGCAGCGTTGAAAAGGGTCAGGGTCTCTATGGCTACACCTTC
TRBJ1-1 TRBV29-1 NA many CSAYTMKAFF TGCAGCGCTTACACCATGAAAGCTTTCTTT
TRBJ2-7 TRBV19 NA few CASSIRREEQYF TGTGCCAGTAGTATAAGGAGGGAAGAGCAGTACTTC
TRBJ2-2 TRBV6-2/TRBV6-3 NA few CASTFDRPSTGELFF TGTGCCAGCACCTTTGACAGGCCGAGCACCGGGGAGCTGTTTTTT
TRBJ2-1 TRBV19 TRBD1 many CASQQGAVVNEQFF TGTGCCAGTCAACAGGGGGCAGTGGTGAATGAGCAGTTCTTC
TRBJ1-5 TRBV7-9 NA NA CASSAMGGNQPQHF TGTGCCAGCAGCGCCATGGGGGGCAATCAGCCCCAGCATTTT
TRBJ2-5 TRBV2 TRBD2 few CASSAGRAGETQYF TGTGCCAGCAGTGCCGGGAGGGCCGGGGAGACCCAGTACTTC
TRBJ2-5 TRBV6-2/TRBV6-3 NA NA CASSPSWTQYF TGTGCCAGCAGTCCCTCATGGACCCAGTACTTC
TRBJ1-2 TRBV18 TRBD1 few CASSPRTGQRNDGYTF TGTGCCAGCTCACCTCGGACGGGACAGCGGAACGATGGCTACACCTTC
TRBJ1-1 TRBV7-3 NA many CASSLTANTEAFF TGTGCCAGCAGCTTGACAGCGAACACTGAAGCTTTCTTT
TRBJ1-1 TRBV7-3 NA few CASSFSGGAGEAFF TGTGCCAGCAGCTTTTCCGGGGGGGCTGGTGAAGCTTTCTTT
TRBJ2-5 TRBV20-1 NA many CSALRDNQETQYF TGCAGTGCTCTCCGGGACAACCAAGAGACCCAGTACTTC
TRBJ2-2 TRBV11-2 TRBD2 few CASSPRGGGGGLFF TGTGCCAGCAGCCCCCGCGGGGGAGGCGGGGGGCTGTTTTTT
TRBJ1-4 TRBV7-2 NA many CASSYNGNREEKLFF TGTGCCAGCAGCTACAACGGGAATCGGGAGGAAAAACTGTTTTTT
TRBJ2-3 TRBV20-1 TRBD2 many CSASLAGAATDTQYF TGCAGTGCTTCCCTAGCGGGGGCCGCCACAGATACGCAGTATTTT
TRBJ1-2 TRBV20-1 NA few CSARVRSDPYGYTF TGCAGTGCTAGGGTGAGATCAGACCCGTATGGCTACACCTTC
TRBJ1-2 TRBV20-1 NA many CSARWDTSGYTF TGCAGTGCTAGGTGGGACACCTCGGGCTACACCTTC
TRBJ1-2 TRBV7-9 NA NA CASSLVVANYGYTF TGTGCCAGCAGCTTAGTGGTAGCCAACTATGGCTACACCTTC
TRBJ2-1 TRBV6-5 TRBD2 few CASRRFGTSSINEQFF TGTGCCAGCAGACGGTTCGGGACTAGTTCGATAAATGAGCAGTTCTTC
TRBJ1-1 TRBV12-3/TRBV12-4 NA many CASTSTGTNTEAFF TGTGCCAGCACCTCGACAGGTACGAACACTGAAGCTTTCTTT
TRBJ2-3 TRBV7-2 TRBD2 many CASSGGLAGLTDTQYF TGTGCCAGCAGCGGAGGACTAGCGGGGCTCACAGATACGCAGTATTTT
TRBJ2-5 TRBV29-1 NA few CSVEREDETQYF TGCAGCGTTGAAAGAGAGGATGAGACCCAGTACTTC
TRBJ1-1 TRBV7-2 NA many CASLPGANTEAFF TGTGCCAGCCTCCCGGGGGCCAACACTGAAGCTTTCTTT
TRBJ1-2 TRBV9 TRBD1 few CASSAGGLAQGYTF TGTGCCAGCAGCGCAGGGGGCCTCGCCCAAGGCTACACCTTC
TRBJ2-7 TRBV6-1 TRBD1 NA CASSELVNTGGYF TGTGCCAGCAGTGAATTGGTTAACACAGGGGGTTACTTC
TRBJ2-2 TRBV9 NA many CASSVAGARTGELFF TGTGCCAGCAGCGTAGCCGGGGCGCGCACCGGGGAGCTGTTTTTT
TRBJ2-1 TRBV7-2 TRBD1 few CASRPTGTGGHNEQFF TGTGCCAGCAGACCAACCGGGACAGGGGGCCACAATGAGCAGTTCTTC
TRBJ2-7 TRBV6-2/TRBV6-3 TRBD2 many CASSSAGGGSYEQYF TGTGCCAGCAGCTCCGCTGGGGGGGGCTCCTACGAGCAGTACTTC